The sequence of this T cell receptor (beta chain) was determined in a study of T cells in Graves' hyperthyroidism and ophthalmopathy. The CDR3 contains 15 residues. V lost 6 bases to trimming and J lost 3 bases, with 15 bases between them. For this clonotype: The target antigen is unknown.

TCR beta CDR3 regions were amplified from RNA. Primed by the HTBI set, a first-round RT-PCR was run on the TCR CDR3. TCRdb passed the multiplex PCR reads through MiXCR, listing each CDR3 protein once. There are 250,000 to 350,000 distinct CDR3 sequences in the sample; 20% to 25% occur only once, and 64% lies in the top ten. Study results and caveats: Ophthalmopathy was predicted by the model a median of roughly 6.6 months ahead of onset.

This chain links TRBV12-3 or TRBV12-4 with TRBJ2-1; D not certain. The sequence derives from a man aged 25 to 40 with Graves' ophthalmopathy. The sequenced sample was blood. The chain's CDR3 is CASSPTLPFYNEQFF. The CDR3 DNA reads TGTGCCAGCAGCCCGACCCTTCCTTTCTACAATGAGCAGTTCTTC.